The present T cell receptor (beta chain) was sequenced within a study of T cell clusters in autoimmune cytopenias. Points from the study as a whole: No cluster-lack signature appeared between secondary cytopenia and chronic lymphocytic leukemia patients, apparently due to lymphoma masking. The T cell clusters came from computational analysis alone and lack functional validation. Primary autoimmune cytopenia patients appeared to lack physiological T cell clusters present in healthy donors. TRB repertoire shifts in secondary cytopenia and chronic lymphocytic leukemia mostly reflected lymphoma, not autoimmunity.

The germline gives CDR1 SGHAT, CDR2 FQDESV (reference sequence). The CDR3 contains 18 residues. TRB was amplified from 250 ng of peripheral blood genomic DNA per sample. This clonotype is labeled large based on frequency. The antigen is not known. One tube held mixed TRB-A and TRB-B primer pools for touch-down PCR. From its re-call of the multiplex PCR reads, TCRdb lists each CDR3 protein once, without DNA. This table lists thousands of distinct CDR3 sequences. The gene calls are TRBV11-1 and TRBJ2-2; lacking DNA, the TRBD1 call made by TCRdb goes unchecked. The receptor's source is a human donor with an autoimmune cytopenia or autoimmune hepatitis (not recorded which). The sequenced sample consisted of peripheral blood. The CDR3 reads CASSSSDFRGFNTGELFF.